A single sample is the source of the 17 T cell receptor beta chains below, sequenced in a study of T-cell memory formation after mild COVID-19. In TCRdb, the 5' RACE reads were re-called with MiXCR into one record per CDR3 protein. The sample has 250,000 to 350,000 distinct CDR3 sequences; more than 15% are singletons. Sequencing was carried out using PBMCs or a T cell subset sorted from them (not recorded which). The origin of the receptors is a young man who had mild COVID-19 (a few samples of this study predate the infection). Cell type and time point are not known.

This clonotype was seen a few times. The chain is built from TRBV4-1 and TRBJ2-6, with D perhaps matching TRBD2 (5 bases). V shed 1 base and J shed 1 base, with 8 bases lying between them. Looked up from germline, CDR1 is MGHRA and CDR2 is YSYEKL. The CDR3 is 16 residues long. The CDR3 DNA sequence: TGCGCCAGCAGCCAAGGGAGGCTATCTGGGGCCAACGTCCTGACTTTC. It codes for CASSQGRLSGANVLTF.

This clonotype was observed a few times. The J gene is TRBJ1-5, the V gene TRBV6-6; TRBD1 might be the D (6 bases). The germline V gene encodes CDR1 MNHNY and CDR2 SVGAGI (reference sequence). This CDR3 is 14 amino acids long. V lost 8 bases and J lost 0, with 11 bases in between. The CDR3 loop reads CASVWGASNQPQHF. The CDR3 nucleotides are TGTGCCAGCGTGTGGGGGGCTAGCAATCAGCCCCAGCATTTT.

This clonotype was counted a few times. The chain has TRBV12-3 or TRBV12-4 and TRBJ1-2, with 10 bases aligning to TRBD1. Unmatched junction bases numbered 6, after V lost 5 bases and J lost 3 bases. This CDR3 is built from 15 residues. CDR3 amino acids: CASSTGGTGDYGYTF. The DNA of the CDR3 is TGTGCCAGCAGTACGGGCGGGACAGGGGACTATGGCTACACCTTC.

This clonotype was picked up a small number of times. The chain is built from TRBV20-1 and TRBJ1-1; D is undetermined. The CDR3 has 17 amino acids. In germline, CDR1 is DFQATT, CDR2 SNEGSKA (reference sequence). V lost 2 bases and J 0 bases, leaving 19 bases between the germline ends. The CDR3 protein is CSARRSAAAGLNTEAFF. In DNA form, the CDR3 reads TGCAGTGCTAGAAGATCCGCGGCAGCCGGCCTGAACACTGAAGCTTTCTTT.

The sample holds a few counts of this clonotype. The chain carries TRBV2 and TRBJ2-7; TRBD1 might be the D (6 bases). The CDR3 has 14 residues. Germline values: CDR1 SNHLY, CDR2 FYNNEI. V shed 5 bases and J shed 5 bases, with 16 bases lying between them. The CDR3 DNA is TGTGCCAGCAGTCCACAGGGTTTGAACCACGAGCAGTACTTC. Amino acids: CASSPQGLNHEQYF. Full variable domain (rest looked up from reference TRBV2 and TRBJ2-7): EPEVTQTPSHQVTQMGQEVILRCVPISNHLYFYWYRQILGQKVEFLVSFYNNEISEKSEIFDDQFSVERPDGSNFTLKIRSTKLEDSAMYFCASSPQGLNHEQYFGPGTRLTVT.

This clonotype came up many times. The chain couples TRBV7-9 to TRBJ1-2, with 10 bases fitting TRBD1. Germline V lookup: CDR1 SEHNR, CDR2 FQNEAQ (reference sequence). J was trimmed by 8 bases and V by 8 bases; bases with no gene match: 5. This CDR3 is 12 amino acids long. The DNA for the CDR3 is TGTGCCAGCCATGGGACAGGGGACGGCTACACCTTC. Its translation is CASHGTGDGYTF.

The chain links TRBV20-1 to TRBJ2-5; D gene uncertain. Germline values: CDR1 DFQATT, CDR2 SNEGSKA (reference sequence). The V gene lost 2 bases and the J gene lost 0 bases, with 7 bases spanning the gap. The CDR3 spans 13 residues. The CDR3 here is CSARPAYQETQYF. DNA for the CDR3: TGCAGTGCTAGACCGGCTTACCAAGAGACCCAGTACTTC.

The V call is TRBV4-2, the J call TRBJ1-4, with 9 bases identical to TRBD1. The CDR3 extends over 16 amino acids. Germline V lookup: CDR1 LGHNA, CDR2 YNFKEQ. The V gene end was trimmed by 0 bases and the J gene end by 8 bases; junction bases not matched to a gene: 7. In DNA, the CDR3 is TGTGCCAGCAGCCAAGATGTTACAGGGGGCTCGGAAAAACTGTTTTTT. Its translation is CASSQDVTGGSEKLFF.

This clonotype was observed many times. This rearrangement joins TRBV7-2 to TRBJ1-2; 7 bases agree with TRBD1. Germline CDR1 SGHTA, CDR2 FQGNSA. The length of the CDR3 is 14 residues. V shed 5 bases, J shed 8 bases, and the junction held 11 bases outside the gene matches. CDR3 DNA: TGTGCCAGCAGCCCCGGGACAGATGGGGGCGGCTACACCTTC. As protein: CASSPGTDGGGYTF.

This chain links TRBV7-9 with TRBJ2-1; D remains unclear. Looked up from germline, CDR1 is SEHNR and CDR2 is FQNEAQ (reference sequence). Trimming cost V 5 bases and J 0 bases, with 11 bases left between them. The CDR3 has 15 amino acids. Here the CDR3 reads CASSPKGGSYNEQFF. The CDR3 bases are TGTGCCAGCAGCCCTAAGGGCGGCTCCTACAATGAGCAGTTCTTC.

This clonotype was picked up a small number of times. This sequence joins TRBV20-1 and TRBJ2-3; D might be TRBD1 (6 bases). CDR3 size: 15 residues. Trimming pared 6 bases from V and 0 bases from J, leaving 16 bases between. Germline loops: CDR1 DFQATT, CDR2 SNEGSKA (reference sequence). CDR3 bases: TGCAGTGCGCAGGGGCAGGGTCAAAGCACAGATACGCAGTATTTT. It specifies CSAQGQGQSTDTQYF.

This chain links TRBV4-1 with TRBJ1-1; D remains ambiguous. Trimming shortened V by 0 bases and J by 4 bases, and 6 bases separated the two germline ends. Germline V gene sequence: CDR1 MGHRA, CDR2 YSYEKL. The CDR3 runs to 13 residues. The CDR3 DNA reads TGCGCCAGCAGCCAAGACAGGAGCACTGAAGCTTTCTTT. Translated, it gives CASSQDRSTEAFF.

The V and J genes are TRBV6-5 and TRBJ1-2; D may be TRBD1 (5 bases). This CDR3 region has 14 residues. Trimming shortened V by 0 bases and J by 8 bases, and 13 bases separated the two germline ends. Germline V gene lookup returns CDR1 MNHEY and CDR2 SVGAGI. The DNA of the CDR3 is TGTGCCAGCAGTTACTCGTCAGGGTTCAGGGGCTACACCTTC. Amino acids: CASSYSSGFRGYTF.

At least ten counts were recorded for this clonotype. The CDR3 DNA reads TGTGCCAGCAGTGTACAAGAGACCCAGTACTTC. Translated, it gives CASSVQETQYF. The chain is built from TRBV6-2 or TRBV6-3 and TRBJ2-5; unclear D gene. The germline V and J ends were trimmed by 5 bases and 2 bases, with 3 bases remaining between them. This CDR3 contains 11 residues. The V gene's germline CDR1 is MNHEY and CDR2 SVGEGT.

V is TRBV12-3 or TRBV12-4 and J is TRBJ2-7; no clear D. CDR3 size: 13 residues. V dropped 3 bases and J dropped 9 bases, with 15 bases sitting between them. This CDR3 is CASSLGSASVQYV. CDR3 nucleotide sequence: TGTGCCAGCAGTTTGGGCAGCGCGTCTGTGCAGTACGTC.

The chain has TRBV7-2 and TRBJ2-2; 9 bases agree with TRBD2. The CDR3 contains 17 residues. Germline V CDR1 and CDR2: SGHTA, FQGNSA. The V and J ends lost 3 bases and 6 bases, in that order; junction bases with no gene match: 11. The CDR3 spells CASSFSSGEYRSGELFF. The CDR3 nucleotides read TGTGCCAGCAGCTTTTCTAGCGGGGAGTATAGATCCGGGGAGCTGTTTTTT.

This clonotype has a handful of counts. The V and J genes are TRBV7-2 and TRBJ2-1, with D unresolved. CDR3 length equals 15 residues. Germline CDR1 reads SGHTA; CDR2 reads FQGNSA. Trimming stripped 3 bases from V and 0 bases from J, with 9 bases between. CDR3: CASSFIESSYNEQFF. The CDR3 DNA sequence: TGTGCCAGCAGCTTTATCGAGAGCTCCTACAATGAGCAGTTCTTC. The full variable domain, its missing parts supplied by reference TRBV7-2 and TRBJ2-1, is GAGVSQSPSNKVTEKGKDVELRCDPISGHTALYWYRQSLGQGLEFLIYFQGNSAPDKSGLPSDRFSAERTGGSVSTLTIQRTQQEDSAVYLCASSFIESSYNEQFFGPGTRLTVL.